The rows below give T cell receptor beta chains drawn from one sample of a study of T cell changes during pregnancy in multiple sclerosis. Some clones are missing from TCRdb's copy, which holds only in-frame ones; the method was immunoSEQ multiplex PCR. The table shows some 80,000 clones, with roughly 96% occurring only once. Sequences were derived from peripheral blood, sampled in the second trimester of pregnancy. The receptors here all came from a female donor with multiple sclerosis, enrolled in a pregnancy study. The CDR3 runs from the conserved cysteine through the conserved F or W. Each record gives: J gene, V gene, CDR3 protein.

TRBJ1-1 TRBV6-5 CASSYFDSMNTEAFF
TRBJ2-7 TRBV28 CASSLSGGSSYEQYF
TRBJ1-4 TRBV7-9 CASSLAGGQGEKLFF
TRBJ2-5 TRBV5-1 CASSSPGQVKETQYF
TRBJ2-1 TRBV18 CASSPEGSVYNEQFF
TRBJ1-2 TRBV20-1 CSARQDTGYTF
TRBJ2-7 TRBV7-9 CASSLAPVPDEQYF
TRBJ2-1 TRBV5-1 CASSFRPGGNEQFF
TRBJ1-5 TRBV19 CASSTGGDYQPQHF
TRBJ2-7 TRBV7-2 CASSLGAGGYEQYF
TRBJ1-1 TRBV5-4 CASSPDDRGHTEAFF
TRBJ1-2 TRBV10-2 CASRQETNYGYTF
TRBJ2-7 TRBV10-2 CASNPGQAYEQYF
TRBJ1-3 TRBV7-8 CASSVLQGSAGGNTIYF
TRBJ2-2 TRBV7-2 CASSLAGVTGELFF
TRBJ2-1 TRBV29-1 CSATITGTSRHEQFF
TRBJ1-4 TRBV7-8 CASSLAGSEEKLFF
TRBJ1-2 TRBV2 CASRGTVYGYTF
TRBJ2-2 TRBV7-9 CASSGSPGNTGELFF
TRBJ1-1 TRBV19 CASSFSGGRNTEAFF
TRBJ2-3 TRBV9 CASSERQGPSTDTQYF
TRBJ1-5 TRBV19 CASSWTGGVGQPQHF
TRBJ1-5 TRBV5-6 CASSFHWSGQPQHF
TRBJ1-3 TRBV21-1 CASSKSGQGNWTWTGNTIYF
TRBJ2-3 TRBV4-1 CASSRQGAPTDTQYF
TRBJ2-7 TRBV27 CASSWGVPSYEQYF
TRBJ2-7 TRBV4-1 CASSQRLSYEQYF